Following are 7 T cell receptor beta chains from one sample sequenced in a study of blood T cell repertoires in COVID-19. TCRdb's copy holds only in-frame clones and misses some; the assay was immunoSEQ multiplex PCR. The data show more than 200,000 clones, about 85% seen once. The sample consisted of PBMCs or T cells enriched from blood (not recorded which). The receptors were gathered from a woman between 25 and 40 years old with acute COVID-19.

This chain connects TRBV28 to TRBJ2-7; TRBD1 aligns across 7 bases. The CDR3 covers 14 residues. CDR1 is MDHEN, CDR2 SYDVKM, per germline. The ends lost 4 bases at V and 3 bases at J; junction bases unmatched: 6. This chain's CDR3 is CASSSPGQLYEQYF. The CDR3 DNA is TGTGCCAGCAGTTCCCCGGGACAGCTCTACGAGCAGTACTTC. Based on the CDR3 plus reference TRBV28 and TRBJ2-7, the full variable domain is DVKVTQSSRYLVKRTGEKVFLECVQDMDHENMFWYRQDPGLGLRLIYFSYDVKMKEKGDIPEGYSVSREKKERFSLILESASTNQTSMYLCASSSPGQLYEQYFGPGTRLTVT.

V gene TRBV18 combines with J gene TRBJ2-5; a weak D match, TRBD1 (5 bases). Trimming took off 2 bases at V and 4 bases at J, with 11 bases between the two ends. Germline CDR1 is KGHSH and CDR2 is LQKENI. This CDR3 spans 14 amino acids. CDR3 bases: TGTGCCAGCTCACCAACCCAGGGTATAGAGACCCAGTACTTC. The encoded protein is CASSPTQGIETQYF.

The CDR3: CASSQDLNRGDGYTF. CDR3 coding DNA: TGTGCCAGCAGCCAAGATCTCAACAGGGGGGATGGCTACACCTTC. The chain carries TRBV14 and TRBJ1-2; 8 nucleotides align to TRBD1. Germline V lookup: CDR1 SGHDN, CDR2 FVKESK. The length of the CDR3 is 15 residues. V shed 0 bases and J 6 bases; nucleotides not matched to a gene: 6.

This chain uses TRBV9 with TRBJ2-7, with TRBD1 matching 9 bases. The CDR3 spans 14 residues. The trim removed 0 bases at V and 2 bases at J, leaving 0 bases unmatched. CDR1 and CDR2 from the germline V gene are SGDLS and YYNGEE. CDR3 loop: CASSVGQGAYEQYF. CDR3 in DNA: TGTGCCAGCAGCGTAGGACAGGGGGCCTACGAGCAGTACTTC.

V is TRBV4-3 and J is TRBJ2-7, with 12 bases that match TRBD2. V was clipped by 5 bases and J by 5 bases; unmatched bases: 16. CDR1 is LGHNA, CDR2 YSLEER, per germline. The CDR3 is made up of 18 amino acids. The CDR3 nucleotides read TGCGCCAGCAGCGGCAAGTTTCTAGCGGGAGGGCCGCGGAACGAGCAGTACTTC. This translates into CASSGKFLAGGPRNEQYF.

This rearrangement joins TRBV11-2 to TRBJ2-5; perhaps TRBD2 as D (5 bases). V was pared by 1 base and J by 2 bases, with 8 bases between. From germline, CDR1 is SGHAT and CDR2 FQNNGV. The CDR3 has 14 amino acids. The CDR3 nucleotides are TGTGCCAGCAGCTTAGGCCCGGGACAAGAGACCCAGTACTTC. Encoded protein: CASSLGPGQETQYF.

The J gene is TRBJ1-5, the V gene TRBV6-5, with D maybe TRBD1 (6 bases). CDR3 length: 15 residues. Germline V gives CDR1 MNHEY, CDR2 SVGAGI. V shed 0 bases and J shed 2 bases, with 8 bases lying between them. The chain's CDR3 is CASSYSRTGNQPQHF. The CDR3 region has the DNA TGTGCCAGCAGTTACTCCCGGACAGGCAATCAGCCCCAGCATTTT.